This is a list of T cell receptor beta chains from one sample in a study of regulatory T cells in long-lasting Graves disease. One entry per CDR3 protein, called by TCRdb with MiXCR from the multiplex PCR reads. This sample has some 300,000 distinct CDR3 sequences; 22% occur once, and the top ten carry more than 50%. The source material was peripheral blood mononuclear cells (PBMCs), sampled when the disease was refractory, from a patient treated with antithyroid drugs. These receptors all stem from a female donor with Graves disease. Each CDR3 is given with its conserved first and last residue. Each record gives: D gene, J gene, clone size, V gene, CDR3 DNA, CDR3 protein. A D gene is named only where the DNA matches it firmly. A clone size is listed for some rows: how often the clone was seen (once, few, many), or a class if it is expanded.

.,TRBJ2-7,.,TRBV20-1,TGCAGTGCTGGGGACTTGGCTTACGAGCAGTACTTC,CSAGDLAYEQYF
TRBD1,TRBJ1-5,many,TRBV20-1,TGCAGTGCCCGGGGAAGGGGGCTAGGGCCCCAGCATTTT,CSARGRGLGPQHF
.,TRBJ2-7,many,TRBV7-2,TGTGCCAGCAGCTTAGATGCTTGGAATGCGGCCTACGAGCAGTACTTC,CASSLDAWNAAYEQYF
TRBD1,TRBJ2-7,many,TRBV6-1,TGTGCCAGCAGGGGGACAGCTACCTACGAGCAGTACTTC,CASRGTATYEQYF
.,TRBJ1-1,many,TRBV3-1,TGTGCCAGCAGCCCAGCGGCGGTCGAGAACACTGAAGCTTTCTTT,CASSPAAVENTEAFF
.,TRBJ2-7,few,TRBV10-2,TGCGCCAGCAGTGAGCACTCCTACGAGCAGTACTTC,CASSEHSYEQYF
.,TRBJ2-7,once,TRBV4-1,TGCGCCAGCAGCCAAGGAGAAAGACCGGGCCCCCGTCCCGGGGCCGAGCAGTACTTC,CASSQGERPGPRPGAEQYF
.,TRBJ2-4,few,TRBV6-2/TRBV6-3,TGTGCCAGCAGTGAACCGGTAGGGGTGTTAGCCAAAAACATTCAGTACTTC,CASSEPVGVLAKNIQYF
TRBD2,TRBJ2-5,.,TRBV5-6,TGTGCCAGCAGCTTGAATTCGGCGGGAGGGCAAGAGACCCAGTACTTC,CASSLNSAGGQETQYF
.,TRBJ2-5,.,TRBV7-9,TGTGCCAGCAGCTTAGGCAACCTCCTCGGGGGGACCCAGTACTTC,CASSLGNLLGGTQYF
TRBD2,TRBJ2-1,.,TRBV27,TGTGCCAGCTTCGGACTAGCGGGAAACAATGAGCAGTTCTTC,CASFGLAGNNEQFF
.,TRBJ1-2,many,TRBV7-2,TGTGCCAGCAGCCCCCACCAGAACAGCTATGGCTACACCTTC,CASSPHQNSYGYTF
.,TRBJ2-4,many,TRBV7-2,TGTGCCAGCAGCTTAGCTGGAGGGAGTGGCAAAAACATTCAGTACTTC,CASSLAGGSGKNIQYF
.,TRBJ1-5,many,TRBV28,TGTGCCAGCAGGGATACCCCGGGACAAGTTATGGGTAGCAATCAGCCCCAGCATTTT,CASRDTPGQVMGSNQPQHF
.,TRBJ1-1,many,TRBV11-2,TGTGCCAGCAGCTTAGCCGCAGGGCTGAACACTGAAGCTTTCTTT,CASSLAAGLNTEAFF
.,TRBJ2-1,.,TRBV7-2,TGTGCCAGCAGCTTAGTTCTAGCGAGCAATGAGCAGTTCTTC,CASSLVLASNEQFF
.,TRBJ1-1,.,TRBV6-2/TRBV6-3,TGTGCCAGCAAGGTAGGGGTGACTGAAGCTTTCTTT,CASKVGVTEAFF
TRBD2,TRBJ2-5,.,TRBV12-3/TRBV12-4,TGTGCCAGCAGTTGGGGGGGAGACGGGACCCAGTACTTC,CASSWGGDGTQYF
.,TRBJ1-2,few,TRBV20-1,TGCAGTGCTAAAGTTACGGAGGCCCCCTATGGCTACACCTTC,CSAKVTEAPYGYTF
.,TRBJ2-3,.,TRBV20-1,TGCAGTGCTAGAGATCTCAGGGAGAGAGCAGATACGCAGTATTTT,CSARDLRERADTQYF
TRBD1,TRBJ1-4,many,TRBV28,TGTGCCAGCATCCCGGGACAGGGATGGGAAAAACTGTTTTTT,CASIPGQGWEKLFF
.,TRBJ2-3,.,TRBV2,TGTGCCAGCAGTGGGTTGGCAGATACGCAGTATTTT,CASSGLADTQYF